This T cell receptor (beta chain) was found in a study of cytomegalovirus exposure and HLA in healthy donors (dated by TCRdb to the late 2010s). Notes on the research overall: An earlier analysis of 587 of the donors reported 250 to 300 Gb of sequence data and 100 million to 140 million unique TCR beta sequences from 150 million to 200 million T cells. Roughly 300 gigabases of sequencing data and around 85 million unique TCR sequences made up an early release that covered several hundred HLA-typed donors. Among the approximately 420 genotyped donors, approximately 77% belonged to the genetic ancestry cluster associated with self-reported Caucasian donors. The aim of the study was to test whether cataloging public T cell receptors could identify signatures of past pathogen exposure. The study used immunosequencing to profile the T cell repertoires of under 700 subjects and linked those repertoires to cytomegalovirus serostatus. Besides the first cohort of more than 650 subjects, a separate validation cohort made up of 90 to 150 different subjects was used. High-throughput TCR immunosequencing, statistical association of individual TCRs with disease status, and machine learning were combined to predict cytomegalovirus infection status. A later analysis re-analyzed previously published TCR beta repertoires from roughly 600 donors and added high-resolution HLA genotyping to study TCR occurrence patterns. The later analysis used no new phenotypic data to find candidate immune exposures, relying instead on TCR beta sequences and their occurrence across donors. In an earlier analysis of about 590 of the donors, high-throughput TCR beta sequencing was used to judge whether each TCR beta V gene segment behaved as functional or pseudogenic. Donor age, sex, ethnicity and CMV serostatus were compiled together with the repertoire data. A later genetic analysis took genome-wide SNP genotypes for about 55% of the roughly 700 donors and used that subset as a discovery cohort. Every repertoire in the discovery cohort had been generated on one and the same sequencing platform. HLA typing covered class I and class II loci at four-digit resolution. Typing coverage varied by locus: roughly 620-640 donors for A, B, C, DRB1 and DQB1; approximately 500 for DQA1; around 570 for DPA1; fewer than 480 for DPB1. Several DR-DQ haplotypes were treated as single units for association and clustering because of strong linkage in the cohort. Among 398 genotyped donors of the cohort, an average of about 240,000 unique TCR beta nucleotide sequences were sequenced per donor, roughly 18% of them non-productive. What the research found in general, with its limitations: Seventeen rarely observed V segments, including chromosome 9 orphons, were excluded from the earlier analysis of several hundred of the donors because counts were too low. Some IMGT-functional V segments, including TRBV6-2 and TRBV6-3, could not be distinguished by the 87-base-pair reads and were therefore excluded. When HLA alleles, especially DR and DQ, strongly co-occurred, TCR associations were difficult to assign to individual alleles. Several of the top co-occurrence clusters appeared to be linked to parvovirus B19, influenza, CMV and Epstein-Barr virus, according to a later analysis. Roughly uniform sequencing depth across donors was assumed in presence/absence analyses, although this assumption may not hold. A further reported finding was that TCR beta sequences accurately predicted the HLA-A and HLA-B alleles for most subjects in the first cohort. According to a later analysis, TCR association rates differed among HLA loci, with DRB1 alleles showing the most associated TCRs and HLA-C alleles showing the fewest. A later analysis associated roughly 17,000 TCR beta sequences with specific HLA alleles at a false discovery rate of 0.05. HLA typing was unavailable for some donors at each locus, so association tests used only the typed subset. Only TCR beta chains were sequenced in this cohort, and the absence of alpha or paired-chain data limited detectable features. Correlated functional status among segregating V segments might reflect linkage disequilibrium, but an unknown experimental factor could not be ruled out. A cluster of highly shared sequence variants was judged likely to be a technical artifact of the sequencing pipeline. Most TCR sequences were observed very rarely across donors, whereas some public TCRs were present in many individuals. The only immune exposure information available for the cohort was CMV serostatus. A total of 150 to 200 TCR beta chains were listed by the study as associated with cytomegalovirus. V-gene and J-gene trimming of TCR beta chains was associated with a missense DCLRE1C variant in a later genetic analysis, and the association was replicated in an independent cohort. In an earlier analysis of approximately 590 of the donors, most TCR beta V segments were observed in productive rearrangements about 87% or about 30% of the time, broadly matching IMGT annotations. In vitro tests confirmed that a few of the cytomegalovirus-associated TCR beta chains recognize cytomegalovirus antigens. A later analysis found that HLA-associated TCR beta chains were more clonally expanded and had lower generation probabilities than equally common non-associated chains. It was suggested by the authors that the approach could potentially be generalized to other disease states and immunological phenotypes. Cytomegalovirus status was reported to be diagnosed by the classifier with high specificity and sensitivity in both the original and validation cohorts. In a later analysis, most CMV-associated TCR beta chains were found to appear HLA-restricted, with HLA associations seemingly driven largely by CMV exposure. A later genetic analysis reported fewer N-insertions in productive TCRs among donors in an Asian-associated ancestry cluster than the roughly 700-donor mean.

A note on this clone: The antigen this receptor binds is unknown. Per-nucleotide qualities are absent, and no much larger clonotype sits a single base away.

The cohort was made up of about 610 healthy bone marrow donors. Cohort members were all nominally healthy when sampled, although unrecorded immune exposures were likely present. The donor tested CMV seronegative and was one of the 352 seronegative cohort members. A peripheral blood sample was provided by each donor, and peripheral blood mononuclear cells were used for TCR beta sequencing. Genomic DNA was extracted from the blood cell samples with the Qiagen DNeasy Blood Extraction Kit. CDR3 length: 14 amino acids, cysteine to phenylalanine. Only the CDR3 portion is preserved as DNA: 42 bases, with reading frame beginning at the first base. Deletion took 0 bases off V and 5 bases off J, with a span of 11 bases between the germline ends. According to the germline V gene, CDR1 reads SGHDT and CDR2 reads YYEEEE. Libraries were made using the immunoSEQ multiplex PCR assay. A mixture of 60 forward primers for TCR Vbeta segments and 13 reverse primers for TCR Jbeta segments was used in the multiplex PCR. Amplification of the CDR3 region of rearranged TCR beta genes was performed with a multiplex PCR assay on genomic DNA. The Illumina HiSeq System was used to sequence the amplified TCR beta libraries as 87-base-pair reads. The original methods were these. Across the roughly 600 repertoires, a later analysis counted 80 million or so unique TCR beta chains, around 11 million of which were shared by at least two donors. To remove PCR and sequencing errors, raw reads were error-corrected and collapsed into unique sequences using a nearest-neighbor algorithm that merged closely related sequences. V, D and J gene segments were assigned by aligning CDR3 sequences to IMGT reference sequences. For a sequence to be retained, a match of at least six nucleotides to both a V gene segment and a J gene segment was required. Rearrangements were classified as productive when the CDR3 lacked stop codons and remained in frame with V and J, and all other rearrangements were classified as non-productive. Following IMGT convention, CDR3 was defined as the stretch from the second conserved V-encoded cysteine up to the conserved J-encoded phenylalanine. The earlier analysis of fewer than 700 of the donors excluded sequences that lacked an unambiguous match to a single V gene segment. In an earlier analysis of approximately 500 of the donors, a V segment was called functional when productive rearrangements were above 56.7%, and segregating when the standard deviation between donors exceeded 5%. A statistical classification framework was developed to diagnose cytomegalovirus status using the catalog of TCR beta chain sequences. A later analysis assigned V and J genes by comparing TCR nucleotide sequences with IMGT/GENE-DB human TR gene sequences. The TCRdist pipeline was used in a later analysis to assign CDR3 sequences and most-parsimonious VDJ recombination scenarios. In a later analysis, each TCR beta chain was defined by its CDR3 amino acid sequence together with its V-gene family, and reads lacking a unique V-gene family were excluded. In a later analysis, 500 to 700 highly shared, low-generation-probability nucleotide sequences were removed to address suspected cross-contamination and a sequencing artifact. In a later analysis, a clonal expansion index was calculated for each public chain from normalized within-repertoire ranks of inferred template counts. In a later analysis, generation probabilities were computed with a VDJ recombination model fitted to out-of-frame rearrangements, and the resulting probabilities were checked against IGoR. In a later analysis, TCR-TCR, TCR-HLA and TCR-CMV co-occurrence was scored with hypergeometric tests, and a repertoire-size bias correction was applied to TCR pairs. False discovery rates were estimated in a later analysis by permuting HLA or CMV assignments 20 times. A later analysis grouped co-occurring TCRs with DBSCAN, adding TCRdist sequence similarity when clustering within HLA-allele-positive subsets. For co-occurrence clustering, repertoires with fewer than 30,000 or more than 120,000 public chains were excluded, along with five repertoires with anomalous nucleotide sharing. Here the immuneACCESS table is served through TCRdb, limited to in-frame sequences with V and J called. Missing clones are a known gap in these copies; in checked studies unresolved V genes cover under half, and the rest lacks a known reason. V and J calls and clone size are given by that table; D and trimming were obtained from the DNA. This sample has approximately 290,000 clones in its table, and 80% of those were observed once. The leading ten clones occupy about 0.28% of the sample.

The sequence derives from a girl aged 2 to 10 in good health and CMV-seronegative. The chain couples TRBV5-6 to TRBJ1-2; 5 matching bases give a weak D call of TRBD1. The specimen sequenced was PBMCs. This receptor carries the CDR3 CASSLGGGFYGYTF. Read as DNA, the sequence is TGTGCCAGCAGCTTGGGGGGCGGCTTTTATGGCTACACCTTC.